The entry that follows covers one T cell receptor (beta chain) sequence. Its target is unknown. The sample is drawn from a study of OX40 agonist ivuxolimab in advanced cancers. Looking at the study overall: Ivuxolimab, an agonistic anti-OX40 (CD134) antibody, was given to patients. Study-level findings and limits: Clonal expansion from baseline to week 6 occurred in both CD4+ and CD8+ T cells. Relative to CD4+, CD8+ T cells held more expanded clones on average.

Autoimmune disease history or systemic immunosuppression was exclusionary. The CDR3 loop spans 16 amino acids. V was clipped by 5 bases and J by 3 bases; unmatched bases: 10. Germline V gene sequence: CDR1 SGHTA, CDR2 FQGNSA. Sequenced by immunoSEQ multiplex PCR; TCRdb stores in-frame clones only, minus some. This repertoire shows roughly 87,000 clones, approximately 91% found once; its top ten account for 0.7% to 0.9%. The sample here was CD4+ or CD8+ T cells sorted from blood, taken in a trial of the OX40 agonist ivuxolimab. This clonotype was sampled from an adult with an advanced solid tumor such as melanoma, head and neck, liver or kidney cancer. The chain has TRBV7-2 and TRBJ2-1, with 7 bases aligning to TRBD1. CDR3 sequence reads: CASSLQSPGGYNEQFF. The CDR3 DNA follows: TGTGCCAGCAGCCTTCAGTCCCCAGGGGGCTACAATGAGCAGTTCTTC.